A single sample is the source of the 15 T cell receptor beta chains below, sequenced in a study of response to subunit inactivated influenza vaccine. From the RT-PCR reads, TCRdb called clonotypes with MiXCR, one entry per CDR3 protein. In the table there are roughly 780,000 distinct CDR3 sequences, less than 20% of which are singletons. The sequences come from PBMCs from blood, collected about 5 days after vaccination. All receptors derive from a man aged 45-60 years who received an inactivated influenza vaccine.

The J gene is TRBJ2-7, the V gene TRBV5-1; the match to TRBD2 covers 14 bases. In germline, CDR1 is SGHRS, CDR2 YFSETQ. Unmatched junction bases numbered 5, after V lost 1 base and J lost 5 bases. This CDR3 has 16 residues. CDR3 loop: CASSLSPGLAGDEQYF. The CDR3 DNA reads TGCGCCAGCAGCTTGTCTCCGGGACTAGCGGGAGACGAGCAGTACTTC.

CDR3 sequence reads: CASSEASGGYNEQFF. CDR3 in DNA: TGTGCCAGCAGTGAGGCTAGCGGGGGATACAATGAGCAGTTCTTC. This chain uses TRBV6-4 with TRBJ2-1; 10 nucleotides match TRBD2. CDR3 length: 15 amino acids. Trimming at V came to 3 bases and at J to 4 bases, leaving 3 bases not matched to a gene. Germline V gene lookup returns CDR1 MRHNA and CDR2 SNTAGT.

V gene TRBV5-1 combines with J gene TRBJ2-5; perhaps TRBD2 as D (5 bases). Per germline, CDR1 SGHRS and CDR2 YFSETQ. V was trimmed by 4 bases and J by 2 bases, leaving 12 bases between them. CDR3 length equals 14 residues. The CDR3, as DNA: TGCGCCAGCAGCAAAGGACTGCTACAAGAGACCCAGTACTTC. Its translation is CASSKGLLQETQYF.

The sample holds a few counts of this clonotype. This sequence joins TRBV20-1 and TRBJ1-6; 7 bases align to TRBD1. Per the germline V gene, CDR1 is DFQATT and CDR2 is SNEGSKA (reference sequence). V lost 5 bases and J lost 7; bases outside the gene matches: 8. This CDR3 has 14 amino acids. CDR3 sequence: CSAEDRTKNSPLHF. The DNA for the CDR3 is TGCAGTGCTGAGGACAGGACGAAGAATTCACCCCTCCACTTT.

This chain uses TRBV9 with TRBJ2-3; TRBD1 or TRBD2 may be the D gene (5 bases each). V was trimmed by 3 bases and J by 6 bases, leaving 11 bases between them. The CDR3 spans 13 residues. CDR1 and CDR2 from the germline V gene are SGDLS and YYNGEE. The CDR3 protein is CASSGSEGDTQYF. The CDR3, as DNA: TGTGCCAGCAGCGGATCCGAGGGGGATACGCAGTATTTT. Combining the CDR3 with reference TRBV9 and TRBJ2-3 gives the whole variable domain DSGVTQTPKHLITATGQRVTLRCSPRSGDLSVYWYQQSLDQGLQFLIQYYNGEERAKGNILERFSAQQFPDLHSELNLSSLELGDSALYFCASSGSEGDTQYFGPGTRLTVL.

This rearrangement joins TRBV29-1 to TRBJ2-1; D might be TRBD1 (6 bases). The CDR3 runs 21 residues. V dropped 1 base and J dropped 5 bases, with 33 bases sitting between them. Germline CDR1 SQVTM, CDR2 ANQGSEA. CDR3 loop: CSVEGVRAAKSGWGLDNEQFF. As DNA, the CDR3 is TGCAGCGTTGAAGGCGTTAGGGCAGCTAAATCCGGGTGGGGGCTAGACAATGAGCAGTTCTTC.

J is TRBJ1-4 and V is TRBV3-1; 7 bases line up with TRBD1. J was trimmed by 12 bases and V by 4 bases; bases with no gene match: 11. Germline CDR1 LGHDT, CDR2 YNNKEL (reference sequence). CDR3 length: 14 residues. In nucleotides, the CDR3 is TGTGCCAGCAGCCTTCGCAGGACAGGAGAGGAACTGTTTTTT. This encodes CASSLRRTGEELFF.

This chain uses TRBV29-1 with TRBJ2-7, with TRBD2 as a possible D gene (7 bases). The CDR3 length is 11 residues. The V and J ends lost 6 bases and 7 bases respectively, with 13 bases between them. Germline V gene sequence: CDR1 SQVTM, CDR2 ANQGSEA. The CDR3 coding sequence is TGCAGCGTAGGGGGGGCGCGGGAGCAGTACTTC. Protein sequence: CSVGGAREQYF.

The chain carries TRBV7-9 and TRBJ1-3; D remains ambiguous. V lost 5 bases, J lost 0 bases, and 14 bases lay in between. The CDR3 length is 16 residues. Per the germline V gene, CDR1 is SEHNR and CDR2 is FQNEAQ (reference sequence). CDR3: CASSPPYSVSGNTIYF. CDR3 coding DNA: TGTGCCAGCAGCCCCCCCTACAGCGTCTCTGGAAACACCATATATTTT. The full variable domain, its missing parts supplied by reference TRBV7-9 and TRBJ1-3, is DTGVSQNPRHKITKRGQNVTFRCDPISEHNRLYWYRQTLGQGPEFLTYFQNEAQLEKSRLLSDRFSAERPKGSFSTLEIQRTEQGDSAMYLCASSPPYSVSGNTIYFGEGSWLTVV.

The sample holds many counts of this clonotype. V is TRBV5-1 and J is TRBJ2-3, with 8 bases aligning to TRBD2. CDR1 and CDR2 from the germline V gene are SGHRS and YFSETQ. This CDR3 contains 14 residues. The trim removed 0 bases at V and 6 bases at J, leaving 3 bases unmatched. Written as DNA, the CDR3 is TGCGCCAGCAGCTTGGTAGCGGGAATGGATACGCAGTATTTT. This gives the protein CASSLVAGMDTQYF.

This clonotype was seen a handful of times. The J gene is TRBJ2-1, the V gene TRBV14; 12 bases are a match to TRBD2. CDR1 is SGHDN and CDR2 is FVKESK in the germline V gene. V gave up 0 bases and J gave up 3 bases; unmatched junction bases: 6. The CDR3 has 18 residues. This CDR3 reads CASSQDLGLAGFYNEQFF. The CDR3, as DNA: TGTGCCAGCAGCCAAGATCTGGGACTAGCGGGTTTCTACAATGAGCAGTTCTTC.

This clonotype came up many times. The gene calls are TRBV27 and TRBJ2-5, with D uncertain. Germline V gene lookup returns CDR1 MNHEY and CDR2 SMNVEV (reference sequence). Trimming shortened V by 0 bases and J by 5 bases, and 10 bases separated the two germline ends. The CDR3 is 14 residues long. The CDR3 coding sequence is TGTGCCAGCAGTTTATCCCGGTTGGGTGAGACCCAGTACTTC. This gives the protein CASSLSRLGETQYF.

This clonotype was counted ten times or more. V usage is TRBV12-3 or TRBV12-4 and J usage is TRBJ1-3; no definite D call. The CDR3 sequence is 14 residues long. Trimming cost V 5 bases and J 0 bases, with 8 bases left between them. The CDR3 nucleotides are TGTGCCAGCAGTGATCCGAGCTCTGGAAACACCATATATTTT. Residues: CASSDPSSGNTIYF.

The chain has TRBV6-6 and TRBJ2-7; TRBD1 matches 8 bases. Germline lookup yields CDR1 MNHNY and CDR2 SVGAGI (reference sequence). After removal of 0 bases from V and 6 bases from J, the junction contained 1 base not matched to a gene. This CDR3 spans 13 amino acids. The CDR3 DNA reads TGTGCCAGCAGTTACTCTACAGGGGGCGAGCAGTACTTC. Amino acids: CASSYSTGGEQYF.

The V gene is TRBV9, the J gene TRBJ2-5; 9 positions match TRBD2. Germline V lookup: CDR1 SGDLS, CDR2 YYNGEE. This CDR3 has 17 residues. J was trimmed by 3 bases and V by 0 bases; bases with no gene match: 9. CDR3 nucleotides: TGTGCCAGCAGCGTAGGTCCGGCTAGCGGGACTAAAGAGACCCAGTACTTC. As protein: CASSVGPASGTKETQYF.